A selection of T cell receptor beta chains follows, all from one sample in a study of blood T cell repertoires in COVID-19. Repertoires were generated with immunoSEQ multiplex PCR, while TCRdb's copy carries only in-frame clones and drops some. The sample holds 65,000 to 75,000 clones, 80% to 95% seen once. The sequenced sample consisted of peripheral blood. These receptors originate from a human donor with active COVID-19. The donor label of this sample is uncertain. CDR3s include the opening cysteine and the closing phenylalanine or tryptophan. D genes are given only for firm matches. For some rows the clone size is stated as once, few or many, or as a class when expanded; others skip it.

clone_size | j_call | v_call | d_call | cdr3_nt | cdr3_aa
- | TRBJ2-7 | TRBV5-1 | TRBD2 | TGCGCCAGCAGCTTTAGCGGGCCGGGCTCCTACGAGCAGTACTTC | CASSFSGPGSYEQYF
- | TRBJ2-1 | TRBV18 | TRBD2 | TGTGCCAGCTCTCAAGGGACTAGCTCCTACAATGAGCAGTTCTTC | CASSQGTSSYNEQFF
- | TRBJ2-5 | TRBV28 | - | TGTGCCAGCAGCAAAAAAGAGACCCAGTACTTC | CASSKKETQYF
- | TRBJ2-2 | TRBV5-8 | TRBD1 | TGTGCCAGCAGCTTGGGAACAGGGGGGACCGGGGAGCTGTTTTTT | CASSLGTGGTGELFF
once | TRBJ2-3 | TRBV5-1 | TRBD1 | TGCGCCAGCAGCCTCCGGGACAGTCGCACAGATACGCAGTATTTT | CASSLRDSRTDTQYF
- | TRBJ2-7 | TRBV9 | - | TGTGCCAGCAGCGTATTCCATACGGCGGACGAGCAGTACTTC | CASSVFHTADEQYF
- | TRBJ2-1 | TRBV11-1 | TRBD2 | TGTGCCAGCAGCTTAGCGCTAGGGACTAGCGTCCTCAATGAGCAGTTCTTC | CASSLALGTSVLNEQFF
- | TRBJ2-1 | TRBV7-2 | - | TGTGCCACTAACCAGGGTTTGGCCTACAATGAGCAGTTCTTC | CATNQGLAYNEQFF
once | TRBJ2-7 | TRBV18 | TRBD1 | TGTGCCAGCTCACCTCCGGGACAGACACCCTACGAGCAGTACTTC | CASSPPGQTPYEQYF
few | TRBJ1-5 | TRBV18 | - | TGTGCCAGCTCGCCCCGGGACACCAATCAGCCCCAGCATTTT | CASSPRDTNQPQHF
- | TRBJ2-3 | TRBV5-8 | - | TGTGCCAGAGAGAATCCGAGGACAGTCAGGGGCACAGATACGCAGTATTTT | CARENPRTVRGTDTQYF
- | TRBJ2-1 | TRBV4-3 | TRBD2 | TGCGCCAGCAGCCAACGGACTAGCGAAAATGAGCAGTTCTTC | CASSQRTSENEQFF
once | TRBJ1-5 | TRBV5-5 | TRBD1 | TGTGCCAGCAGCTTGCAGGGGGATCAGCCCCAGCATTTT | CASSLQGDQPQHF
- | TRBJ1-5 | TRBV19 | - | TGTGCCAGTAACGGAGCTAGCAATCAGCCCCAGCATTTT | CASNGASNQPQHF
- | TRBJ2-3 | TRBV18 | - | TGTGCCAGCTCCGTCGACAGGTTTCCAGATACGCAGTATTTT | CASSVDRFPDTQYF
- | TRBJ2-7 | TRBV7-3 | TRBD2 | TGTGCCAGCAGCTTTATAGCGGGTAGCTCCTACGAGCAGTACTTC | CASSFIAGSSYEQYF
- | TRBJ2-3 | TRBV10-3 | TRBD2 | TGTGCCATCAGTGAGTCACTAGCGGGAGGGCCCACAGATACGCAGTATTTT | CAISESLAGGPTDTQYF
- | TRBJ2-7 | TRBV4-3 | TRBD2 | TGCGCCAGCAGCCAACTAGCGGGGGACTCCTACGAGCAGTACTTC | CASSQLAGDSYEQYF
- | TRBJ2-1 | TRBV3-1/TRBV3-2 | TRBD2 | TGTGCCAGCAGCCAAGGGACATGGGGAGGGGATGAGCAGTTCTTC | CASSQGTWGGDEQFF
- | TRBJ2-3 | TRBV5-5 | TRBD2 | TGTGCCAGCAGCTACAGCGGGGGGGACCACACAGATACGCAGTATTTT | CASSYSGGDHTDTQYF
- | TRBJ2-2 | TRBV4-1 | - | TGCGCCAGCAGCCTCCATCCGAACACCGGGGAGCTGTTTTTT | CASSLHPNTGELFF
- | TRBJ2-5 | TRBV28 | TRBD2 | TGTGCCAGCAGTTACCCAGGGACTAGCGGGAGGGCGGAAGAGACCCAGTACTTC | CASSYPGTSGRAEETQYF
few | TRBJ1-2 | TRBV18 | TRBD1 | TGTGCCAGCTCACCAGACGGGACAGGGAGGTACACCTTC | CASSPDGTGRYTF
once | TRBJ1-1 | TRBV5-8 | - | TGTGCCAGCAGCTTGGGACGGGGTGGTACTGAAGCTTTCTTT | CASSLGRGGTEAFF
- | TRBJ1-1 | TRBV2 | - | TGTGCCAGCAGTAAAACCGGGACACCGAACACTGAAGCTTTCTTT | CASSKTGTPNTEAFF